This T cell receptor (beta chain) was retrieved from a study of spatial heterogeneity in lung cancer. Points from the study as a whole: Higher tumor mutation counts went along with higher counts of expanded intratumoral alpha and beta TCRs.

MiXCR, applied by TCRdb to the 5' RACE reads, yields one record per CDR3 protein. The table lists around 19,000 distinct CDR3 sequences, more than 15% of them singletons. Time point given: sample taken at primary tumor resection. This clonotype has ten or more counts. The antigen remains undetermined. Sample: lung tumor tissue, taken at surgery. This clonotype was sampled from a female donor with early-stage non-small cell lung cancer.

CDR3 sequence: CASGRDSDTQYF. The CDR3, as DNA: TGTGCCAGCGGGCGGGACTCAGATACGCAGTATTTT. The chain carries TRBV6-2 or TRBV6-3 and TRBJ2-3; possibly TRBD2 for D (6 bases). Trimming pared 8 bases from V and 4 bases from J, leaving 10 bases between. Germline CDR1 is MNHEY and CDR2 is SVGEGT. The CDR3 consists of 12 residues.